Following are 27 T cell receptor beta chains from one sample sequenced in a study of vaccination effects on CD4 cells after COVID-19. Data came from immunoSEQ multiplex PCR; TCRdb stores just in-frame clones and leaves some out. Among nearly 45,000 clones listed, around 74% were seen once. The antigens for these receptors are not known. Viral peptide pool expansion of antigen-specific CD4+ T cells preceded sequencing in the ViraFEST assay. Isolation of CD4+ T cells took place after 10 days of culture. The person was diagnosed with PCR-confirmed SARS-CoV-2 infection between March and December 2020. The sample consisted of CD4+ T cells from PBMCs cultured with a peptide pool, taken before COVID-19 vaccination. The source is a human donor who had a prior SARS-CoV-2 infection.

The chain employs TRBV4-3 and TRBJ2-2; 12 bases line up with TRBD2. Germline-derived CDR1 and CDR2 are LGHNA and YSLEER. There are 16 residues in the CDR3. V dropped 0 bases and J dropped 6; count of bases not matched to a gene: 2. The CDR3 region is CASSQEASGRAGELFF. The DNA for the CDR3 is TGCGCCAGCAGCCAAGAAGCTAGCGGGAGGGCCGGGGAGCTGTTTTTT.

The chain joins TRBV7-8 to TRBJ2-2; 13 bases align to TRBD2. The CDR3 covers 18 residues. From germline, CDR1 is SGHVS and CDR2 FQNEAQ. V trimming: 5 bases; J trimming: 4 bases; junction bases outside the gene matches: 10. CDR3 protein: CASSVGLAGVLSTGELFF. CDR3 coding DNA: TGTGCCAGCAGCGTCGGACTAGCGGGAGTGCTGAGCACCGGGGAGCTGTTTTTT.

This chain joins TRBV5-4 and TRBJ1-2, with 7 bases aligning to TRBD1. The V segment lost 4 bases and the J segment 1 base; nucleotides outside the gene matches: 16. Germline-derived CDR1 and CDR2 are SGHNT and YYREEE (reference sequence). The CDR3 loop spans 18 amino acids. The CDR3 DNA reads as TGTGCCAGCAGCCCCGACAGGGCGGGGGGTTCTATTAACTATGGCTACACCTTC. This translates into CASSPDRAGGSINYGYTF.

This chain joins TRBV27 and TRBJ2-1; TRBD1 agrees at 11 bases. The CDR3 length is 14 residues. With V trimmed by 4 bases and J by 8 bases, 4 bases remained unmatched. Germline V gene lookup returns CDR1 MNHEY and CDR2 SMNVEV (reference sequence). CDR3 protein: CASSSGQGGDEQFF. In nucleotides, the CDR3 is TGTGCCAGCAGTTCGGGACAGGGGGGCGATGAGCAGTTCTTC.

The CDR3 DNA is TGTGCCAGCAGCCCGGGACAGAGGAACACCGGGGAGCTGTTTTTT. Translation: CASSPGQRNTGELFF. V is TRBV9 and J is TRBJ2-2; 7 bases are a match to TRBD1. The V segment lost 4 bases and the J segment 1 base; nucleotides outside the gene matches: 4. The length of the CDR3 is 15 residues. Germline-derived CDR1 and CDR2 are SGDLS and YYNGEE.

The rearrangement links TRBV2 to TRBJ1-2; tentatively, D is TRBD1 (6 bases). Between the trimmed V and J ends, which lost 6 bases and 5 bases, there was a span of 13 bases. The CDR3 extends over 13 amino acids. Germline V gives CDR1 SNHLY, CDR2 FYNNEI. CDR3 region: CASRPDRRYGYTF. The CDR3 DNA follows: TGTGCCAGCAGGCCCGACAGGAGGTATGGCTACACCTTC. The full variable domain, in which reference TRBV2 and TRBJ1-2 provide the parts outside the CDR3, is EPEVTQTPSHQVTQMGQEVILRCVPISNHLYFYWYRQILGQKVEFLVSFYNNEISEKSEIFDDQFSVERPDGSNFTLKIRSTKLEDSAMYFCASRPDRRYGYTFGSGTRLTVV.

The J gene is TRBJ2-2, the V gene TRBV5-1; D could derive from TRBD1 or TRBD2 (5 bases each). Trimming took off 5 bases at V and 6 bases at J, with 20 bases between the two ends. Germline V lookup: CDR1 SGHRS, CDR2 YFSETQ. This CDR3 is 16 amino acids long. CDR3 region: CASSFAPGLGPGELFF. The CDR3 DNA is TGCGCCAGCAGTTTCGCACCGGGGCTGGGGCCCGGGGAGCTGTTTTTT.

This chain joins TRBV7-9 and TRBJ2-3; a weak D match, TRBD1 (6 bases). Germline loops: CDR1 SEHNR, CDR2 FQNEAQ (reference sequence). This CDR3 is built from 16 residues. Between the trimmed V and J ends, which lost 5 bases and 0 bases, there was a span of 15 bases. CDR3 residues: CASSPQGTLSTDTQYF. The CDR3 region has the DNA TGTGCCAGCAGCCCCCAGGGGACCCTTAGCACAGATACGCAGTATTTT.

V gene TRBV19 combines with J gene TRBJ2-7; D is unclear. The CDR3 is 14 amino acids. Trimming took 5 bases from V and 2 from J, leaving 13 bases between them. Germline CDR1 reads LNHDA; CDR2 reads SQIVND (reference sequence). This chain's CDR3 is CASSRVRNAYEQYF. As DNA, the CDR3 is TGTGCCAGTAGTCGGGTCAGGAATGCCTACGAGCAGTACTTC. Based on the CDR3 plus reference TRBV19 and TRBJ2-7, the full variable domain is DGGITQSPKYLFRKEGQNVTLSCEQNLNHDAMYWYRQDPGQGLRLIYYSQIVNDFQKGDIAEGYSVSREKKESFPLTVTSAQKNPTAFYLCASSRVRNAYEQYFGPGTRLTVT.

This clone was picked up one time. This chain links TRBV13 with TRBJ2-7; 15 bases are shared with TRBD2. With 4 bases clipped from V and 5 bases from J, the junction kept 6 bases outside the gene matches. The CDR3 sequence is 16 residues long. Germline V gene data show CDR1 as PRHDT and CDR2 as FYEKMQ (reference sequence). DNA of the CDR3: TGTGCCAGCAGCTATGGACTAGCGGGAGGGCCAAACGAGCAGTACTTC. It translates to CASSYGLAGGPNEQYF.

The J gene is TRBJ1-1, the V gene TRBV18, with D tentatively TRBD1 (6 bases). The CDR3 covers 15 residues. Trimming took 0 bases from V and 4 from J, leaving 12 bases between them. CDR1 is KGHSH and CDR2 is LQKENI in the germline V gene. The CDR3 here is CASSPPSRGSTEAFF. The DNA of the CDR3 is TGTGCCAGCTCACCACCTTCGAGGGGGAGCACTGAAGCTTTCTTT.

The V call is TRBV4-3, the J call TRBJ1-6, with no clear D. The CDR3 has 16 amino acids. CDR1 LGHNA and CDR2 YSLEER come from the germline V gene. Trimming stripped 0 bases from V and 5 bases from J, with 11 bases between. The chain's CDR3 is CASSQDPPPNNSPLHF. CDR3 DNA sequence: TGCGCCAGCAGCCAAGATCCCCCGCCGAATAATTCACCCCTCCACTTT.

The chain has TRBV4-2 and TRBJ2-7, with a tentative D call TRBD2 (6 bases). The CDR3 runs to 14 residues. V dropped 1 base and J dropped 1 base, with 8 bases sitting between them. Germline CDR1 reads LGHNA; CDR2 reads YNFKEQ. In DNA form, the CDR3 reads TGTGCCAGCAGCCAAGGGAGGGCTTCCTACGAGCAGTACTTC. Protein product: CASSQGRASYEQYF.

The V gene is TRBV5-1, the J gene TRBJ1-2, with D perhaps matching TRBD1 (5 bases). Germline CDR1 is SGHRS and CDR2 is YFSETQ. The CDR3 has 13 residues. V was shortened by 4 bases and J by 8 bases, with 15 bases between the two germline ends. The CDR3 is CASSGDGAGGYTF. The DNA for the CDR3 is TGCGCCAGCAGCGGCGACGGGGCGGGGGGCTACACCTTC. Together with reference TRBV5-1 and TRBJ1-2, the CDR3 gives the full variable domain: KAGVTQTPRYLIKTRGQQVTLSCSPISGHRSVSWYQQTPGQGLQFLFEYFSETQRNKGNFPGRFSGRQFSNSRSEMNVSTLELGDSALYLCASSGDGAGGYTFGSGTRLTVV.

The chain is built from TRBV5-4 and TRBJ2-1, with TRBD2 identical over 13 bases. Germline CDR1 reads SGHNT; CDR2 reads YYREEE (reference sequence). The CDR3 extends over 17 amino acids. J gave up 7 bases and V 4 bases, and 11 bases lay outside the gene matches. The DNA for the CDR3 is TGTGCCAGCAGCCGCCCGGGACTAGCGGGGTTCTCGAATGAGCAGTTCTTC. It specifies CASSRPGLAGFSNEQFF.

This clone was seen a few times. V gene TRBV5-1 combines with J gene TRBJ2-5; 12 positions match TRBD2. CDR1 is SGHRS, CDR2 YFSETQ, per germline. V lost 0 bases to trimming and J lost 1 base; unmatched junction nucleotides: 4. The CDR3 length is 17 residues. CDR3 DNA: TGCGCCAGCAGCTTGGTGCTAGCGGGAGGGATCCAAGAGACCCAGTACTTC. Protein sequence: CASSLVLAGGIQETQYF.

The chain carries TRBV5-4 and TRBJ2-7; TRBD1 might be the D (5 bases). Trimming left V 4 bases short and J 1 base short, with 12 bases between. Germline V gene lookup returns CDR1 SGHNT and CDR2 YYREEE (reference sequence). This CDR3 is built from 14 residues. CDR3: CASSPERTSYEQYF. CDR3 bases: TGTGCCAGCAGCCCGGAAAGGACATCCTACGAGCAGTACTTC.

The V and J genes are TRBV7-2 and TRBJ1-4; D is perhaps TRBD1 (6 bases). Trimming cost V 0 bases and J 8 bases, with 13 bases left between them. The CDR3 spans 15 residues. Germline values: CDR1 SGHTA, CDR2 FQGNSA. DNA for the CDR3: TGTGCCAGCAGCTTAGCGGACAGACAATGGGAAAAACTGTTTTTT. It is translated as CASSLADRQWEKLFF.

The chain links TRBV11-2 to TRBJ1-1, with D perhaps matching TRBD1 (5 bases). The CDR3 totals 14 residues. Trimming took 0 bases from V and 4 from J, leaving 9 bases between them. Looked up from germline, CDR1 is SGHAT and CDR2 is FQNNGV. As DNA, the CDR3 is TGTGCCAGCAGCTTAGATGGGGCGGTCACTGAAGCTTTCTTT. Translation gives CASSLDGAVTEAFF.

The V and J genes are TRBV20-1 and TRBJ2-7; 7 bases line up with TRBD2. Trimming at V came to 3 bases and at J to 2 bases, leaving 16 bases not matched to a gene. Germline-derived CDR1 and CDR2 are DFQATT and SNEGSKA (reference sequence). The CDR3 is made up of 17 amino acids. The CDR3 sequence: CSASPPPGSGKTYEQYF. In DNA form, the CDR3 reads TGCAGTGCTAGTCCTCCACCAGGGAGCGGGAAAACCTACGAGCAGTACTTC.

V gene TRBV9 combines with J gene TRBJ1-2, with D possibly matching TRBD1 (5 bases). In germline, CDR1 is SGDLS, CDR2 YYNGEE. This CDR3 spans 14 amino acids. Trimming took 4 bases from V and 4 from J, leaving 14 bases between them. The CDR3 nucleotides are TGTGCCAGCAGCCCGTACGACAGCGGCTATGGCTACACCTTC. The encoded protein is CASSPYDSGYGYTF.

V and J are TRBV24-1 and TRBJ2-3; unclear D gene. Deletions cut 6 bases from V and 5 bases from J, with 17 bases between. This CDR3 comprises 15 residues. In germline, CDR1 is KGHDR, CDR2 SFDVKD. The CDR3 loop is CATSSPRQVGDTQYF. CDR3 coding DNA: TGTGCCACCAGTTCACCAAGGCAGGTGGGAGATACGCAGTATTTT.

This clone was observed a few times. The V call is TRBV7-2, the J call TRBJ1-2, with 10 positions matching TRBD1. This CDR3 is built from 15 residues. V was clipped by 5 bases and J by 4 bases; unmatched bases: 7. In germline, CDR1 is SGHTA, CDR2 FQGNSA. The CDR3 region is CASSKGTGEGYGYTF. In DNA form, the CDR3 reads TGTGCCAGCAGCAAAGGGACAGGGGAAGGCTATGGCTACACCTTC. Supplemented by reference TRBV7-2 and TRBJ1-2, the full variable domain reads GAGVSQSPSNKVTEKGKDVELRCDPISGHTALYWYRQSLGQGLEFLIYFQGNSAPDKSGLPSDRFSAERTGGSVSTLTIQRTQQEDSAVYLCASSKGTGEGYGYTFGSGTRLTVV.

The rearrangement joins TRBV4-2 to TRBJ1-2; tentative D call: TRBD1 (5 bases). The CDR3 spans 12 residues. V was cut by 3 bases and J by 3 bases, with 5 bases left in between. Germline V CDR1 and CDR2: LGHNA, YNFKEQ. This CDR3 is CASSQGDYGYTF. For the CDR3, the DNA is TGTGCCAGCAGCCAGGGGGACTATGGCTACACCTTC.

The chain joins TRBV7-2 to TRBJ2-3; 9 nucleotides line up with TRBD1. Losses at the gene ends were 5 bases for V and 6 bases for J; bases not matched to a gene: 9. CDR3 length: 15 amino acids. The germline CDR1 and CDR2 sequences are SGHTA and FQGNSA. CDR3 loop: CASSPQTGGGDTQYF. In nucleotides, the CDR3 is TGTGCCAGCAGCCCCCAAACAGGGGGCGGTGATACGCAGTATTTT.

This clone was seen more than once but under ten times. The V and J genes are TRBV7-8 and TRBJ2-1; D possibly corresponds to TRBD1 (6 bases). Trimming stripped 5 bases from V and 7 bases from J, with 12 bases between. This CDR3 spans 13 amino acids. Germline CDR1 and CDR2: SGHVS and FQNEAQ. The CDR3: CASSGIGGNEQFF. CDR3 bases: TGTGCCAGCAGCGGTATAGGGGGAAATGAGCAGTTCTTC.

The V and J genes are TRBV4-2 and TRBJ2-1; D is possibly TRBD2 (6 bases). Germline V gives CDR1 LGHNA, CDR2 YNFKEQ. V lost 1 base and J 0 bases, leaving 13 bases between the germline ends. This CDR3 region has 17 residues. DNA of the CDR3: TGTGCCAGCAGCCAAGGTCGAGCTAGCGCCTCCTACAATGAGCAGTTCTTC. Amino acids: CASSQGRASASYNEQFF.